The 27 T cell receptor beta chains listed next were all sequenced from one sample in a study of cytomegalovirus exposure and HLA in healthy donors. Method: immunoSEQ multiplex PCR; TCRdb's copy keeps in-frame clones and lacks some. The sample lists around 200,000 clones; approximately 84% were seen once. Sequencing was carried out using PBMCs. The receptors were gathered from a woman aged 18-30 years in good health and CMV-seropositive.

The rearrangement joins TRBV7-9 to TRBJ2-3; 9 nucleotides line up with TRBD2. J gave up 4 bases and V 5 bases, and 19 bases lay outside the gene matches. CDR1 and CDR2 from the germline V gene are SEHNR and FQNEAQ (reference sequence). The CDR3 consists of 19 residues. DNA of the CDR3: TGTGCCAGCAGCGGGGAGGGGGCTAGCGGGGATCTCTTGCCAGATACGCAGTATTTT. Amino acid sequence: CASSGEGASGDLLPDTQYF.

The chain carries TRBV9 and TRBJ1-1; D is ambiguous. Germline assignment: CDR1 SGDLS and CDR2 YYNGEE. V was shortened by 4 bases and J by 2 bases, with 12 bases between the two germline ends. The CDR3 sequence is 14 residues long. CDR3 DNA sequence: TGTGCCAGCAGCCCCAATGGCCCTAACACTGAAGCTTTCTTT. Translation: CASSPNGPNTEAFF.

This sequence joins TRBV7-8 and TRBJ2-5; 8 bases match TRBD1. The V and J ends lost 4 bases and 0 bases, in that order; junction bases with no gene match: 1. Germline V CDR1 and CDR2: SGHVS, FQNEAQ. This CDR3 has 14 amino acids. CDR3 protein: CASSSDRDQETQYF. CDR3 nucleotides: TGTGCCAGCAGCTCGGACAGGGACCAAGAGACCCAGTACTTC.

The CDR3 DNA reads as TGTGCCAGTAGTATGCAGGGGAATTCACCCCTCCACTTT. Protein: CASSMQGNSPLHF. The chain links TRBV19 to TRBJ1-6; D might be TRBD1 (6 bases). With 3 bases removed from V and 7 bases from J, the gap between germline ends came to 7 bases. The CDR3 runs to 13 residues. Germline lookup yields CDR1 LNHDA and CDR2 SQIVND (reference sequence).

This chain joins TRBV7-2 and TRBJ1-4; weak D call: TRBD1 (5 bases). From germline, CDR1 is SGHTA and CDR2 FQGNSA. V dropped 1 base and J dropped 8 bases, with 14 bases sitting between them. This CDR3 is 15 amino acids long. CDR3 sequence (DNA): TGTGCCAGCAGCTTAGTGGGTTTTGGGGGGGAAAAACTGTTTTTT. Its translation: CASSLVGFGGEKLFF.

The chain uses TRBV2 and TRBJ2-7, with 9 bases matching TRBD2. The junction had 8 bases not matched to a gene; V was cut back by 4 bases and J by 7 bases. The CDR3 consists of 14 residues. Germline assignment: CDR1 SNHLY and CDR2 FYNNEI. CDR3 nucleotide sequence: TGTGCCAGCAGTGGGGGGACTAGCCGTGAAGAGCAGTACTTC. Its protein product is CASSGGTSREEQYF.

The rearrangement links TRBV7-2 to TRBJ1-2; 8 bases agree with TRBD1. The germline V gene encodes CDR1 SGHTA and CDR2 FQGNSA. After removal of 5 bases from V and 4 bases from J, the junction contained 6 bases not matched to a gene. The CDR3 covers 14 residues. For the CDR3, the DNA is TGTGCCAGCAGCCAGACAGGGGCCCCCTATGGCTACACCTTC. This translates into CASSQTGAPYGYTF.

The DNA for the CDR3 is TGTGCCAGCAGTAACAGGGTCCAGTACGAGCAGTACTTC. It specifies CASSNRVQYEQYF. V usage is TRBV27 and J usage is TRBJ2-7, with D maybe TRBD1 (6 bases). Trimming took off 5 bases at V and 4 bases at J, with 12 bases between the two ends. The CDR3 totals 13 residues. The germline CDR1 and CDR2 sequences are MNHEY and SMNVEV (reference sequence).

V and J are TRBV7-2 and TRBJ2-5; 8 nucleotides agree with TRBD2. J lost 7 bases, V lost 3 bases, and 4 bases had no gene match. The germline V gene has CDR1 SGHTA and CDR2 FQGNSA. There are 13 residues in the CDR3. The CDR3 DNA sequence: TGTGCCAGCAGCTTTAGCGGGGAGGGGACCCAGTACTTC. Translation: CASSFSGEGTQYF.

The genes are TRBV9 and TRBJ1-2; D gene ambiguous. Germline CDR1 SGDLS, CDR2 YYNGEE. V lost 0 bases to trimming and J lost 4 bases, with 13 bases between them. The CDR3 is 15 amino acids. Here the CDR3 DNA reads TGTGCCAGCAGCGTAGTGGAGGGTTTGAGCTATGGCTACACCTTC. Residues: CASSVVEGLSYGYTF.

By frequency in the sample, this clone is medium-sized (0.01 to 0.1%). The chain combines TRBV5-1 with TRBJ1-1, with a possible D match to TRBD1 (6 bases). CDR1 SGHRS and CDR2 YFSETQ come from the germline V gene. Trimming shortened V by 3 bases and J by 1 base, and 7 bases separated the two germline ends. The CDR3 covers 13 residues. In DNA, the CDR3 is TGCGCCAGCAGCTGGGGACAGAACACTGAAGCTTTCTTT. The encoded protein is CASSWGQNTEAFF.

The J gene is TRBJ1-1, the V gene TRBV9; D might be TRBD1 (6 bases). The CDR3 loop spans 17 amino acids. The germline CDR1 and CDR2 sequences are SGDLS and YYNGEE. Trimming removed 4 bases from V and 0 bases from J, with 19 bases in between. CDR3 bases: TGTGCCAGCAGCCGACTTGACAGGACCCTTATGAACACTGAAGCTTTCTTT. The encoded protein is CASSRLDRTLMNTEAFF.

About this clone itself: The same CDR3 can be traced to other DNA sequences in this sample. The chain joins TRBV11-3 to TRBJ2-1, with unresolved D. The germline CDR1 and CDR2 sequences are SGHNT and YENEEA. V gave up 1 base and J gave up 7 bases, with 8 bases separating them. CDR3 length equals 13 residues. The CDR3 is CASSLGGGNEQFF. For the CDR3, the DNA is TGTGCCAGCAGCTTAGGCGGTGGGAATGAGCAGTTCTTC.

The chain uses TRBV7-2 and TRBJ1-5; D gene unclear. Germline-derived CDR1 and CDR2 are SGHTA and FQGNSA. The CDR3 is 13 amino acids. V lost 1 base and J 5 bases, leaving 6 bases between the germline ends. The CDR3 loop is CASSLERHQPQHF. The DNA of the CDR3 is TGTGCCAGCAGCTTAGAGAGGCATCAGCCCCAGCATTTT.

The chain recombines TRBV4-1 with TRBJ1-2; TRBD1 matches 9 bases. The CDR3 is made up of 15 amino acids. V shed 0 bases, J shed 3 bases, and the junction held 2 bases outside the gene matches. Germline CDR1 and CDR2: MGHRA and YSYEKL. In DNA, the CDR3 is TGCGCCAGCAGCCAAGAACAGGGGGCGGACTATGGCTACACCTTC. As protein: CASSQEQGADYGYTF.

The rearrangement joins TRBV5-4 to TRBJ1-1, with unresolved D. The CDR3 sequence is 14 residues long. The germline V gene encodes CDR1 SGHNT and CDR2 YYREEE (reference sequence). V was cut by 0 bases and J by 4 bases, with 10 bases left in between. The CDR3 spells CASSLAGPFTEAFF. CDR3 sequence (DNA): TGTGCCAGCAGCTTGGCCGGTCCCTTCACTGAAGCTTTCTTT.

V usage is TRBV9 and J usage is TRBJ2-3, with 8 positions matching TRBD2. Trimming removed 1 base from V and 0 bases from J; junction bases left unmatched: 4. The germline gives CDR1 SGDLS, CDR2 YYNGEE. The CDR3 runs to 16 residues. The CDR3 loop is CASSVLRGGSTDTQYF. The CDR3 DNA follows: TGTGCCAGCAGCGTACTCCGGGGGGGAAGCACAGATACGCAGTATTTT.

The V call is TRBV9, the J call TRBJ2-1, with 8 bases aligning to TRBD2. The junction had 6 bases not matched to a gene; V was cut back by 2 bases and J by 2 bases. Germline CDR1 SGDLS, CDR2 YYNGEE. The CDR3 has 16 amino acids. CDR3 DNA: TGTGCCAGCAGCGTGAGGAGCGGGGGAACCTACAATGAGCAGTTCTTC. It yields the protein CASSVRSGGTYNEQFF.

This clone showed up just once. The chain employs TRBV18 and TRBJ1-4; no firm D call. This CDR3 contains 15 residues. The V and J ends lost 2 bases and 3 bases respectively, with 10 bases between them. Germline V CDR1 and CDR2: KGHSH, LQKENI. The CDR3 DNA follows: TGTGCCAGCTCACCATCTGAGGGTTCTAATGAAAAACTGTTTTTT. Translated, it gives CASSPSEGSNEKLFF.

J is TRBJ1-1 and V is TRBV11-2; maybe TRBD1 (5 bases). The CDR3 runs 12 residues. Trimming took off 5 bases at V and 4 bases at J, with 8 bases between the two ends. CDR1 and CDR2 (germline): SGHAT, FQNNGV. The CDR3 DNA reads as TGTGCCAGCAGCCCAGACAGCACTGAAGCTTTCTTT. Translation gives CASSPDSTEAFF.

The chain recombines TRBV7-2 with TRBJ2-5, with 8 bases that match TRBD1. Germline V gene sequence: CDR1 SGHTA, CDR2 FQGNSA. The ends lost 4 bases at V and 5 bases at J; junction bases unmatched: 9. The CDR3 extends over 15 amino acids. CDR3 loop: CASSSYNQGAETQYF. DNA of the CDR3: TGTGCCAGCAGCTCTTATAATCAGGGGGCGGAGACCCAGTACTTC.

A single count supports this clone. The V and J genes are TRBV6-4 and TRBJ2-3; TRBD2 agrees at 8 bases. This CDR3 is built from 15 residues. Trimming took 3 bases from V and 4 from J; bases not matched to a gene: 6. CDR1 and CDR2 from the germline V gene are MRHNA and SNTAGT. CDR3 residues: CASSELAGTSDTQYF. The CDR3 region has the DNA TGTGCCAGCAGTGAGCTAGCGGGCACCTCAGATACGCAGTATTTT.

The CDR3 sequence is CASSVASMGGLAFF. CDR3 sequence (DNA): TGTGCCAGCAGCGTAGCTTCAATGGGCGGGCTGGCTTTCTTT. The genes are TRBV9 and TRBJ1-1; no clear D. V was shortened by 0 bases and J by 11 bases, with 17 bases between the two germline ends. Germline loops: CDR1 SGDLS, CDR2 YYNGEE. The CDR3 extends over 14 amino acids.

The chain carries TRBV5-1 and TRBJ1-1, with D possibly matching TRBD1 (5 bases). CDR1 is SGHRS, CDR2 YFSETQ, per germline. The V end lost 3 bases, the J end lost 7 bases, and 13 bases lay between the germline ends. This CDR3 region has 13 residues. The CDR3 protein is CASSSPGGSEAFF. The CDR3 region has the DNA TGCGCCAGCAGCTCCCCTGGGGGGAGTGAAGCTTTCTTT.

This sequence joins TRBV7-2 and TRBJ1-6; D is uncertain. V lost 1 base and J lost 3, with 10 bases in between. The CDR3 contains 16 residues. CDR1 and CDR2 from the germline V gene are SGHTA and FQGNSA. DNA of the CDR3: TGTGCCAGCAGCTTAGAAGGCACAGTCTATAATTCACCCCTCCACTTT. Its translation is CASSLEGTVYNSPLHF.

The rearrangement joins TRBV5-4 to TRBJ2-5; D is perhaps TRBD2 (5 bases). CDR3 length: 14 residues. The germline V gene has CDR1 SGHNT and CDR2 YYREEE (reference sequence). The V end was cut by 0 bases, the J end by 2 bases, with 8 bases between. CDR3 DNA sequence: TGTGCCAGCAGCTTGGAAGGGAGACAAGAGACCCAGTACTTC. Protein sequence: CASSLEGRQETQYF. The full variable domain, completed using reference TRBV5-4 and TRBJ2-5, is ETGVTQSPTHLIKTRGQQVTLRCSSQSGHNTVSWYQQALGQGPQFIFQYYREEENGRGNFPPRFSGLQFPNYSSELNVNALELDDSALYLCASSLEGRQETQYFGPGTRLLVL.

The V call is TRBV5-4, the J call TRBJ1-1; 10 positions agree with TRBD1. The CDR3 covers 15 residues. The J segment lost 2 bases and the V segment lost 4 bases, leaving 5 bases of the junction unmatched. The V gene's germline CDR1 is SGHNT and CDR2 YYREEE (reference sequence). The CDR3 region is CASSPRQGANTEAFF. DNA for the CDR3: TGTGCCAGCAGCCCACGACAGGGGGCAAACACTGAAGCTTTCTTT. Using reference TRBV5-4 and TRBJ1-1 for the parts outside the CDR3, the full variable domain is ETGVTQSPTHLIKTRGQQVTLRCSSQSGHNTVSWYQQALGQGPQFIFQYYREEENGRGNFPPRFSGLQFPNYSSELNVNALELDDSALYLCASSPRQGANTEAFFGQGTRLTVV.